This T cell receptor (beta chain) was captured by sequencing in a study of T cells after yellow fever vaccination. TCRdb re-derived calls from the 5' RACE reads in MiXCR, one entry per CDR3 protein. The sample has hundreds of thousands of distinct CDR3 sequences; about 12% are singletons. The CDR3 has 12 amino acids. The germline CDR1 and CDR2 sequences are SQVTM and ANQGSEA. V shed 7 bases and J shed 7 bases, with 14 bases lying between them. The sequence was collected from a man younger than 45 who received the YFV17D yellow fever vaccine. The chain recombines TRBV29-1 with TRBJ2-1; D may correspond to TRBD1 or TRBD2 (5 bases each). Specimen: PBMCs, collected on the day of the yellow fever booster vaccination. The CDR3 DNA follows: TGCAGCGCACTTACCGAGGGGAATGAGCAGTTCTTC. It translates to CSALTEGNEQFF.